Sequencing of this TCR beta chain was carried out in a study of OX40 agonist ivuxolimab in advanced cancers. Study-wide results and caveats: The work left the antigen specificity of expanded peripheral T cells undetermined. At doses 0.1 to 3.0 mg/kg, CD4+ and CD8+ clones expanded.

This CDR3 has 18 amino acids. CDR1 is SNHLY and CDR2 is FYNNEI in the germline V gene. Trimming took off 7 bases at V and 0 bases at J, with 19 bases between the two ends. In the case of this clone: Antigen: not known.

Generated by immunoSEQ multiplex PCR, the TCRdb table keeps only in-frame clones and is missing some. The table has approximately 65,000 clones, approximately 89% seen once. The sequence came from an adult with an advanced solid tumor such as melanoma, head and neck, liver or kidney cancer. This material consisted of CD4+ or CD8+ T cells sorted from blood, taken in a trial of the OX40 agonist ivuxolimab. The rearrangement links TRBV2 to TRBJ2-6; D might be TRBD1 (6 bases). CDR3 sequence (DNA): TGTGCCAGCAACTACGCAGGGGTCCTCCTCTCTGGGGCCAACGTCCTGACTTTC. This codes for CASNYAGVLLSGANVLTF.